This is a list of T cell receptor beta chains from one sample in a study of blood T cell repertoires in COVID-19. The assay was immunoSEQ multiplex PCR, and TCRdb's table has in-frame clones only and misses some. The sample contains roughly 220,000 clones, around four fifths of which appear only once. Sequencing was done on a sample of peripheral blood. All receptors come from a man under 40 with active or convalescent COVID-19. The CDR3 runs from the conserved cysteine through the conserved F or W. Clone sizes are given selectively: once, few, many, or a class where the clone is expanded.

TRBV6-5,TRBJ1-1,-,CASSRATGTEAFF
TRBV20-1,TRBJ1-4,few,CSASGGQKNEKLFF
TRBV15,TRBJ1-2,-,CATSRVPREGYTF
TRBV7-2,TRBJ1-2,once,CDSSTPGGGYTF
TRBV5-1,TRBJ2-1,-,CASSLVASYEQFF
TRBV7-2,TRBJ2-3,-,CASSPGWSFTDTQYF
TRBV29-1,TRBJ1-1,-,CSVEARGGVGAFF
TRBV11-2,TRBJ1-1,-,CASSTDRNTEAFF
TRBV2,TRBJ2-3,few,CASIRTRGSDTQYF
TRBV5-1,TRBJ1-1,-,CASSSSDRVREAFF
TRBV19,TRBJ1-4,-,CASSTPRSGATNEKLFF
TRBV3-1/TRBV3-2,TRBJ1-2,-,CASSRDRGPNYGYTF
TRBV5-4,TRBJ1-1,-,CASSLETGGETFF
TRBV6-5,TRBJ2-7,-,CASRYGTGASYEQYF
TRBV14,TRBJ1-1,once,CASSQKVRGGTEAFF
TRBV28,TRBJ1-6,few,CASSLPTVGSPLHF
TRBV4-3,TRBJ2-1,many,CASSQDPEGSYNEQFF
TRBV6-5,TRBJ2-1,once,CASSYSARDSYNEQFF
TRBV19,TRBJ2-7,few,CASSISSTGSEQYF
TRBV29-1,TRBJ2-3,-,CSALDFAGTQYF
TRBV6-1,TRBJ2-2,-,CASRPGQGNTGELFF
TRBV6-5,TRBJ1-6,-,CASSRDRANSPLHF
TRBV6-5,TRBJ2-7,-,CASSYSYGAGFYEQYF
TRBV10-3,TRBJ2-1,-,CAISESRYGGSVTYNEQFF
TRBV6-4,TRBJ1-6,-,CASSDSLDRGRSDSPLHF
TRBV6-6,TRBJ1-2,-,CASSYSIGDGPYGYTF
TRBV6-5,TRBJ2-3,-,CASSLRTGYTDTQYF
TRBV7-9,TRBJ2-1,-,CASSLDRLAKGRPFF
TRBV2,TRBJ1-2,-,CASSEGANYGYTF
TRBV18,TRBJ2-7,-,CASSQTSGGAYEQYF
TRBV28,TRBJ1-4,once,CASSSSGRGGEKLFF
TRBV5-8,TRBJ1-2,-,CASSLLNPGTGNYGYTF
TRBV4-3,TRBJ1-2,-,CASSISVGGLLYGYTF
TRBV28,TRBJ1-6,-,CASRGSYNSPLHF
TRBV28,TRBJ1-6,-,CASSLAGQGAINSPLHF
TRBV3-1/TRBV3-2,TRBJ1-5,-,CASSQDQGGPQHF
TRBV9,TRBJ2-5,-,CASSVGVSGGAETQYF
TRBV3-1/TRBV3-2,TRBJ1-6,many,CASSQDPYSPLHF
TRBV9,TRBJ1-2,-,CASSVEGGGYTF
TRBV6-2/TRBV6-3,TRBJ2-7,-,CASSLYPWRDGNEQYF
TRBV9,TRBJ1-2,-,CASSLRNGVYGYTF
TRBV25-1,TRBJ2-5,-,CASVGAGGQTQYF
TRBV5-5,TRBJ1-5,-,CASSLFRRGPQHF
TRBV27,TRBJ2-7,-,CASSFDGGPPSYEQYF
TRBV5-8,TRBJ1-6,-,CASSLAGPGKPLHF
TRBV28,TRBJ1-2,-,CASTLPRTNYGYTF
TRBV12-3/TRBV12-4,TRBJ1-1,-,CASSLSGGTEAFF
TRBV10-3,TRBJ2-7,-,CAISEGRAAGEQYF
TRBV24-1,TRBJ2-7,once,CATSARAGTGAYEQYF
TRBV7-9,TRBJ2-7,once,CASSLGQVYEQYF
TRBV7-8,TRBJ2-7,-,CASSSLSRVSYEQYF
TRBV15,TRBJ2-7,-,CATSPGQSYEQYF
TRBV4-1,TRBJ1-3,-,CASSQQQGDTIYF